Shown below are 21 T cell receptor beta chains from a single sample sequenced in a study of OX40 agonist ivuxolimab in advanced cancers. Profiling relied on immunoSEQ multiplex PCR, and the TCRdb table lists in-frame clones only, not all of them. The sample contains about 46,000 clones, 75% to 95% of which appear only once. The source material was CD4+ or CD8+ T cells sorted from blood, sampled in a trial of the OX40 agonist ivuxolimab. The receptors here all came from an adult with an advanced solid tumor such as melanoma, head and neck, liver or kidney cancer.

The V call is TRBV6-9, the J call TRBJ2-7; D not resolved. There are 14 residues in the CDR3. V was shortened by 7 bases and J by 2 bases, with 15 bases between the two germline ends. Germline loops: CDR1 MNHGY, CDR2 SVAAGI. CDR3 nucleotide sequence: TGTGCCAGCACCCCCCCCCGTAGCCCCTACGAGCAGTACTTC. Protein product: CASTPPRSPYEQYF.

The chain links TRBV7-8 to TRBJ2-3, with 7 bases lining up with TRBD2. This CDR3 has 17 amino acids. The V gene's germline CDR1 is SGHVS and CDR2 FQNEAQ. V shed 5 bases and J 3 bases; nucleotides not matched to a gene: 14. The CDR3 here is CASSPLGRGGGTDTQYF. The CDR3 DNA reads as TGTGCCAGCAGCCCCCTAGGGAGGGGCGGGGGAACAGATACGCAGTATTTT.

As DNA, the CDR3 is TGTGCCAGCAGTTACGGTGCGGGACCCTACGAGCAGTACTTC. It specifies CASSYGAGPYEQYF. V and J are TRBV6-5 and TRBJ2-7; TRBD2 is a possible D gene (6 bases). The CDR3 is 14 residues long. V lost 2 bases and J 2 bases, leaving 10 bases between the germline ends. The germline CDR1 and CDR2 sequences are MNHEY and SVGAGI.

This chain links TRBV7-6 with TRBJ1-3; D uncertain. Deletions cut 1 base from V and 0 bases from J, with 7 bases between. Germline CDR1 is SGHVS and CDR2 is FNYEAQ. This CDR3 is built from 15 residues. The CDR3 reads CASSLGASSGNTIYF. For the CDR3, the DNA is TGTGCCAGCAGCTTAGGCGCCTCCTCTGGAAACACCATATATTTT.

The chain is built from TRBV28 and TRBJ2-5; 7 bases line up with TRBD1. V dropped 4 bases and J dropped 1; count of bases not matched to a gene: 3. The CDR3 length is 14 residues. Per germline, CDR1 MDHEN and CDR2 SYDVKM. This CDR3 is CASSSRDSQETQYF. DNA of the CDR3: TGTGCCAGCAGTTCTCGGGACAGCCAAGAGACCCAGTACTTC.

V is TRBV4-2 and J is TRBJ2-3; D remains ambiguous. The ends were cut back, 0 bases at V and 4 bases at J, with 5 bases in the middle. Germline V lookup: CDR1 LGHNA, CDR2 YNFKEQ. The length of the CDR3 is 13 residues. CDR3 coding DNA: TGTGCCAGCAGCCAAGACCCGGCAGATACGCAGTATTTT. Its protein is CASSQDPADTQYF.

This chain links TRBV5-1 with TRBJ1-1; D is possibly TRBD1 (6 bases). The ends were cut back, 5 bases at V and 0 bases at J, with 8 bases in the middle. Germline assignment: CDR1 SGHRS and CDR2 YFSETQ. This CDR3 is built from 13 residues. In DNA form, the CDR3 reads TGCGCCAGCAGTCCAGGGGTGAACACTGAAGCTTTCTTT. Translated: CASSPGVNTEAFF.

The J gene is TRBJ2-7, the V gene TRBV28; D may be TRBD1 (5 bases). The CDR3 covers 12 residues. V was clipped by 6 bases and J by 4 bases, with 10 bases between them. In germline, CDR1 is MDHEN, CDR2 SYDVKM. DNA of the CDR3: TGTGCCAGCAGCCGCCCAGGGTACGAGCAGTACGTC. This gives the protein CASSRPGYEQYV.

The chain combines TRBV10-3 with TRBJ1-1; TRBD1 matches 7 bases. V lost 6 bases, J lost 1 base, and 8 bases stayed unmatched. Germline V gene lookup returns CDR1 ENHRY and CDR2 SYGVKD. This CDR3 comprises 15 residues. Here the CDR3 reads CAIRAKQGRNTEAFF. In DNA form, the CDR3 reads TGTGCCATCAGGGCGAAACAGGGGAGGAACACTGAAGCTTTCTTT.

The rearrangement links TRBV14 to TRBJ2-3; the D gene is possibly TRBD1 (5 bases). This CDR3 comprises 16 residues. Per the germline V gene, CDR1 is SGHDN and CDR2 is FVKESK. Between the trimmed V and J ends, which lost 1 base and 4 bases, there was a span of 15 bases. The CDR3 reads CASSQVFGQGPDTQYF. In nucleotides, the CDR3 is TGTGCCAGCAGCCAAGTATTTGGGCAGGGCCCAGATACGCAGTATTTT.

The chain recombines TRBV7-3 with TRBJ2-1; TRBD2 agrees at 11 bases. Germline V gene sequence: CDR1 SGHTA, CDR2 FQGTGA. The CDR3 covers 16 residues. With 0 bases clipped from V and 4 bases from J, the junction kept 2 bases outside the gene matches. The CDR3, as DNA: TGTGCCAGCAGCTTAACGCTAGCGGGGGGATACAATGAGCAGTTCTTC. Amino acid sequence: CASSLTLAGGYNEQFF. The full variable domain, with the rest looked up from reference TRBV7-3 and TRBJ2-1, is GAGVSQTPSNKVTEKGKYVELRCDPISGHTALYWYRQSLGQGPEFLIYFQGTGAADDSGLPNDRFFAVRPEGSVSTLKIQRTERGDSAVYLCASSLTLAGGYNEQFFGPGTRLTVL.

This clone was observed a single time. The V call is TRBV4-2, the J call TRBJ2-7, with D perhaps matching TRBD2 (6 bases). The CDR3 is 15 residues long. Germline-derived CDR1 and CDR2 are LGHNA and YNFKEQ. V dropped 1 base and J dropped 0 bases, with 10 bases sitting between them. The CDR3 DNA reads TGTGCCAGCAGCCAAGTTGGGGGGAGCTCCTACGAGCAGTACTTC. As protein: CASSQVGGSSYEQYF.

The chain couples TRBV4-2 to TRBJ1-2, with D hard to call. Germline lookup yields CDR1 LGHNA and CDR2 YNFKEQ. V was clipped by 6 bases and J by 0 bases, with 5 bases between them. CDR3 size: 12 residues. The CDR3: CASRAPNYGYTF. In DNA form, the CDR3 reads TGTGCCAGCAGAGCTCCTAACTATGGCTACACCTTC.

The chain is built from TRBV19 and TRBJ2-5; D gene uncertain. The CDR3 contains 11 residues. Per germline, CDR1 LNHDA and CDR2 SQIVND (reference sequence). Deletions cut 3 bases from V and 6 bases from J, with 5 bases between. The CDR3 DNA is TGTGCCAGTAGTATTGACCAGACCCAGTACTTC. It codes for CASSIDQTQYF.

The V gene is TRBV30, the J gene TRBJ1-2; D perhaps matches TRBD1 (5 bases). V was cut by 4 bases and J by 4 bases, with 16 bases left in between. Germline CDR1 GTSNPN, CDR2 SVGIG (reference sequence). This CDR3 has 14 amino acids. The CDR3 nucleotides are TGTGCCTGGACCGCTTGGGGACCTCGCTATGGCTACACCTTC. Translating it yields CAWTAWGPRYGYTF.

This clone was seen just once. The chain joins TRBV13 to TRBJ2-5, with 7 nucleotides matching TRBD1. Germline V gives CDR1 PRHDT, CDR2 FYEKMQ (reference sequence). The CDR3 extends over 14 amino acids. The V and J ends lost 3 bases and 1 base, in that order; junction bases with no gene match: 2. The chain's CDR3 is CASSFWDSQETQYF. In DNA form, the CDR3 reads TGTGCCAGCAGCTTCTGGGACAGCCAAGAGACCCAGTACTTC.

The DNA of the CDR3 is TGCGCCAGCAGCTTGGTATATGCCGCCGGGACAGGGAGGAATGAGCAGTTCTTC. Translation gives CASSLVYAAGTGRNEQFF. V and J are TRBV5-1 and TRBJ2-1, with 9 bases lining up with TRBD1. CDR1 is SGHRS and CDR2 is YFSETQ in the germline V gene. The CDR3 covers 18 residues. V was pared by 0 bases and J by 7 bases, with 14 bases of the junction left unmatched.

J is TRBJ1-2 and V is TRBV7-9; 10 nucleotides agree with TRBD1. J lost 1 base, V lost 5 bases, and 4 bases had no gene match. CDR1 is SEHNR, CDR2 FQNEAQ, per germline (reference sequence). The CDR3 spans 15 residues. CDR3 region: CASSPGTGDNYGYTF. The CDR3 bases are TGTGCCAGCAGCCCCGGGACAGGGGATAACTATGGCTACACCTTC.

The V and J genes are TRBV19 and TRBJ1-2; D gene unclear. Trimming took off 6 bases at V and 7 bases at J, with 15 bases between the two ends. Germline loops: CDR1 LNHDA, CDR2 SQIVND (reference sequence). The CDR3 runs 13 residues. CDR3 residues: CASSLGPSRGYTF. The CDR3 DNA reads TGTGCCAGTAGCCTAGGACCCAGCCGTGGCTACACCTTC. The variable domain in full, with the rest retrieved from reference TRBV19 and TRBJ1-2, is DGGITQSPKYLFRKEGQNVTLSCEQNLNHDAMYWYRQDPGQGLRLIYYSQIVNDFQKGDIAEGYSVSREKKESFPLTVTSAQKNPTAFYLCASSLGPSRGYTFGSGTRLTVV.

The V call is TRBV27, the J call TRBJ2-1; TRBD1 aligns across 9 bases. The CDR3 consists of 18 residues. V was pared by 5 bases and J by 8 bases, with 19 bases of the junction left unmatched. Germline assignment: CDR1 MNHEY and CDR2 SMNVEV (reference sequence). DNA of the CDR3: TGTGCCAGCAGTGAACGAAGCTCGGACAGGGGATATGGGGATGAGCAGTTCTTC. As protein: CASSERSSDRGYGDEQFF.

This chain uses TRBV6-5 with TRBJ1-1; a weak D match, TRBD1 (5 bases). Per the germline V gene, CDR1 is MNHEY and CDR2 is SVGAGI. The V end was cut by 7 bases, the J end by 6 bases, with 21 bases between. This CDR3 has 15 amino acids. The CDR3 is CASKHRQRQLAEAFF. CDR3 DNA: TGTGCCAGCAAACACAGGCAACGGCAATTAGCTGAAGCTTTCTTT.